The 14 T cell receptor beta chains below come from one sample, sequenced in a study of T cell changes during pregnancy in multiple sclerosis. Produced via immunoSEQ multiplex PCR; TCRdb's table is partial and in-frame only. The table includes some 120,000 clones, approximately 93% detected once. Sequenced here: peripheral blood, sampled before pregnancy. These TCRs come from a female donor with multiple sclerosis, enrolled in a pregnancy study.

This clone came up once. CDR3 sequence (DNA): TGTGCCAGCAGCCAACCGTCCGGGACAAGATCCTACGAGCAGTACTTC. Translation gives CASSQPSGTRSYEQYF. This rearrangement joins TRBV5-4 to TRBJ2-7; D is possibly TRBD1 (6 bases). Trimming stripped 4 bases from V and 1 base from J, with 18 bases between. CDR1 is SGHNT, CDR2 YYREEE, per germline (reference sequence). This CDR3 has 16 amino acids.

The rearrangement links TRBV19 to TRBJ1-4; D not certain. The CDR3 totals 15 residues. The ends were cut back, 7 bases at V and 4 bases at J, with 16 bases in the middle. CDR1 and CDR2 (germline): LNHDA, SQIVND (reference sequence). CDR3 loop: CASKLGGAYNEKLFF. CDR3 sequence (DNA): TGTGCCAGTAAATTAGGCGGAGCCTATAATGAAAAACTGTTTTTT.

This chain links TRBV11-1 with TRBJ1-2; maybe TRBD1 (6 bases). CDR1 SGHAT and CDR2 FQDESV come from the germline V gene (reference sequence). The CDR3 consists of 15 residues. Trimming pared 0 bases from V and 0 bases from J, leaving 8 bases between. CDR3 nucleotides: TGTGCCAGCAGCTTAGCGGGGGCTACTAACTATGGCTACACCTTC. Protein: CASSLAGATNYGYTF.

The chain couples TRBV5-4 to TRBJ2-1, with 8 nucleotides matching TRBD1. From germline, CDR1 is SGHNT and CDR2 YYREEE (reference sequence). V dropped 3 bases and J dropped 5; count of bases not matched to a gene: 7. The CDR3 sequence is 15 residues long. CDR3 coding DNA: TGTGCCAGCAGCTCCAGACAGGGGTATAACAATGAGCAGTTCTTC. Protein product: CASSSRQGYNNEQFF.

The chain employs TRBV13 and TRBJ2-3; 8 bases are shared with TRBD2. The germline V gene has CDR1 PRHDT and CDR2 FYEKMQ (reference sequence). This CDR3 is built from 16 residues. Unmatched junction bases numbered 7, after V lost 2 bases and J lost 3 bases. CDR3 nucleotide sequence: TGTGCCAGCAGCTTAAGGGCGGGGGGAGCAACAGATACGCAGTATTTT. It encodes CASSLRAGGATDTQYF.

The chain is built from TRBV18 and TRBJ2-1; 10 bases fit TRBD2. CDR1 and CDR2 (germline): KGHSH, LQKENI. After removal of 3 bases from V and 7 bases from J, the junction contained 6 bases not matched to a gene. The CDR3 consists of 15 residues. CDR3 protein: CASSPGSGRGNEQFF. CDR3 coding DNA: TGTGCCAGCTCACCGGGGAGCGGGAGGGGTAATGAGCAGTTCTTC. Using reference TRBV18 and TRBJ2-1 for the parts outside the CDR3, the full variable domain is NAGVMQNPRHLVRRRGQEARLRCSPMKGHSHVYWYRQLPEEGLKFMVYLQKENIIDESGMPKERFSAEFPKEGPSILRIQQVVRGDSAAYFCASSPGSGRGNEQFFGPGTRLTVL.

The V and J genes are TRBV6-5 and TRBJ2-3; D is possibly TRBD2 (5 bases). The V gene's germline CDR1 is MNHEY and CDR2 SVGAGI. The CDR3 totals 15 residues. The germline V and J ends were trimmed by 6 bases and 2 bases, with 15 bases remaining between them. For the CDR3, the DNA is TGTGCCAGCAGGAAGCGGACCTTCCACACAGATACGCAGTATTTT. It yields the protein CASRKRTFHTDTQYF.

The chain has TRBV5-8 and TRBJ1-2; D might be TRBD1 (5 bases). The germline V and J ends were trimmed by 4 bases and 10 bases, with 23 bases remaining between them. The CDR3 has 15 amino acids. CDR1 and CDR2 (germline): SGHTS, YDEGEE. CDR3 bases: TGTGCCAGCAGCCCTTCCTACTTGGGGCGTATGATCTACACCTTC. Amino acid sequence: CASSPSYLGRMIYTF.

This chain links TRBV7-6 with TRBJ2-2, with 7 bases matching TRBD1. Germline CDR1 is SGHVS and CDR2 is FNYEAQ. The CDR3 sequence is 14 residues long. The J segment lost 5 bases and the V segment lost 8 bases, leaving 8 bases of the junction unmatched. In DNA form, the CDR3 reads TGTGCCAGCGGGGGTAGGGGGCGAACCGGGGAGCTGTTTTTT. This encodes CASGGRGRTGELFF.

This chain connects TRBV5-1 to TRBJ2-2; D is possibly TRBD1 (5 bases). V was pared by 3 bases and J by 0 bases, with 15 bases between. The CDR3 extends over 17 amino acids. Germline V gives CDR1 SGHRS, CDR2 YFSETQ. CDR3 residues: CASSSTATISNTGELFF. The DNA for the CDR3 is TGCGCCAGCAGCTCGACAGCCACAATCTCGAACACCGGGGAGCTGTTTTTT.

V is TRBV19 and J is TRBJ2-7; D is perhaps TRBD1 (6 bases). Germline V gene data show CDR1 as LNHDA and CDR2 as SQIVND (reference sequence). This CDR3 contains 14 residues. Trimming removed 3 bases at V and 5 bases at J, with 14 bases between. The CDR3 sequence is CASSMGASGDEQYF. The CDR3 DNA sequence: TGTGCCAGTAGTATGGGGGCTTCAGGTGACGAGCAGTACTTC.

The CDR3 spells CASTPTSGRANTGELFF. The CDR3 DNA reads as TGTGCCAGTACTCCGACTAGCGGGAGGGCGAACACCGGGGAGCTGTTTTTT. This chain links TRBV19 with TRBJ2-2; TRBD2 aligns across 14 bases. Germline trimming cut 7 bases from V and 0 bases from J; bases unmatched to any gene: 4. This CDR3 contains 17 residues. Germline assignment: CDR1 LNHDA and CDR2 SQIVND (reference sequence). The whole variable domain, filled in from reference TRBV19 and TRBJ2-2, reads DGGITQSPKYLFRKEGQNVTLSCEQNLNHDAMYWYRQDPGQGLRLIYYSQIVNDFQKGDIAEGYSVSREKKESFPLTVTSAQKNPTAFYLCASTPTSGRANTGELFFGEGSRLTVL.

The rearrangement joins TRBV19 to TRBJ2-3; 8 bases are shared with TRBD2. The CDR3 covers 14 residues. The V gene end was trimmed by 3 bases and the J gene end by 1 base; junction bases not matched to a gene: 0. Germline CDR1 and CDR2: LNHDA and SQIVND (reference sequence). The CDR3 is CASSISGGTDTQYF. The CDR3 DNA reads TGTGCCAGTAGTATTAGCGGGGGCACAGATACGCAGTATTTT.

The CDR3 sequence: CAWSVEPGGPLNEQFF. CDR3 nucleotides: TGTGCCTGGAGTGTTGAGCCGGGAGGGCCCCTGAATGAGCAGTTCTTC. The rearrangement uses TRBV30 and TRBJ2-1; 8 bases are a match to TRBD2. The CDR3 runs to 16 residues. Losses at the gene ends were 0 bases for V and 7 bases for J; bases not matched to a gene: 11. Per the germline V gene, CDR1 is GTSNPN and CDR2 is SVGIG (reference sequence).